These 10 T cell receptor beta chains were sequenced from one sample in a study of CD8 T cells in Susac syndrome. An input of roughly 0.5 to 1 ug of RNA was subjected to reverse transcription using random hexamers. TCRdb processed the immunoSEQ multiplex PCR reads anew with MiXCR; each CDR3 protein has one entry. The profile shows some 200,000 distinct CDR3 sequences, about 95% of them singletons. The sequencing input was CD4+ T cells from PBMCs. Source of these receptors: a human donor in good health.

The chain recombines TRBV4-3 with TRBJ1-2, with 12 bases fitting TRBD1. J lost 2 bases, V lost 4 bases, and 5 bases had no gene match. This CDR3 has 16 amino acids. Germline V CDR1 and CDR2: LGHNA, YSLEER. CDR3 amino acids: CASSPGDRGQNYGYTF. DNA for the CDR3: TGCGCCAGCAGCCCCGGGGACAGGGGGCAGAACTATGGCTACACCTTC.

The genes are TRBV29-1 and TRBJ1-3; D remains ambiguous. Trimming took 3 bases from V and 4 from J, leaving 10 bases between them. CDR3 length: 13 amino acids. CDR1 and CDR2 (germline): SQVTM, ANQGSEA. The DNA for the CDR3 is TGCAGCGTTGATTCGGACGTAGGAAACACCATATATTTT. As protein: CSVDSDVGNTIYF.

This clonotype was recorded once. CDR3 sequence reads: CASSPEGGIGYEQYF. CDR3 nucleotides: TGTGCCAGCTCTCCAGAAGGGGGAATTGGCTACGAGCAGTACTTC. The V and J genes are TRBV9 and TRBJ2-7, with a weak D call TRBD1 (6 bases). V was pared by 7 bases and J by 3 bases, with 20 bases between. The germline gives CDR1 SGDLS, CDR2 YYNGEE. The length of the CDR3 is 15 residues.

This clonotype has a single count. This rearrangement joins TRBV29-1 to TRBJ2-5; the D gene is possibly TRBD2 (5 bases). This CDR3 has 13 residues. Germline V gene lookup returns CDR1 SQVTM and CDR2 ANQGSEA. The ends were cut back, 3 bases at V and 3 bases at J, with 11 bases in the middle. CDR3 nucleotide sequence: TGCAGCGTTGACGGGGTTAGTAAAGAGACCCAGTACTTC. Translating gives CSVDGVSKETQYF.

This chain links TRBV30 with TRBJ2-7; tentatively, D is TRBD2 (6 bases). The CDR3 is 15 residues long. Deletions cut 1 base from V and 0 bases from J, with 13 bases between. Germline CDR1 is GTSNPN and CDR2 is SVGIG (reference sequence). CDR3 in DNA: TGTGCCTGGAGTGCGGGACTGACAAGCTCCTACGAGCAGTACTTC. Its protein product is CAWSAGLTSSYEQYF.

The chain combines TRBV20-1 with TRBJ2-1; the match to TRBD2 covers 7 bases. Germline assignment: CDR1 DFQATT and CDR2 SNEGSKA (reference sequence). This CDR3 is 15 amino acids long. The ends lost 0 bases at V and 4 bases at J; junction bases unmatched: 6. CDR3: CSARDLSSGYNEQFF. The CDR3, as DNA: TGCAGTGCTAGAGATCTCAGTAGCGGGTACAATGAGCAGTTCTTC.

The rearrangement uses TRBV29-1 and TRBJ1-1; TRBD1 matches 9 bases. Germline CDR1 is SQVTM and CDR2 is ANQGSEA. This CDR3 spans 12 amino acids. The CDR3 DNA sequence: TGCACCTCCCGGGACAGGGACACTGAAGCTTTCTTT. Protein: CTSRDRDTEAFF.

V gene TRBV11-2 combines with J gene TRBJ2-1; 10 bases fit TRBD2. The CDR3 length is 16 residues. V lost 2 bases, J lost 5 bases, and 6 bases stayed unmatched. Germline V gene lookup returns CDR1 SGHAT and CDR2 FQNNGV. DNA for the CDR3: TGTGCCAGCAGCTTACCGGAGCGGGAGGGCAACAATGAGCAGTTCTTC. Its translation is CASSLPEREGNNEQFF. Complete variable domain (other parts from reference TRBV11-2 and TRBJ2-1): EAGVAQSPRYKIIEKRQSVAFWCNPISGHATLYWYQQILGQGPKLLIQFQNNGVVDDSQLPKDRFSAERLKGVDSTLKIQPAKLEDSAVYLCASSLPEREGNNEQFFGPGTRLTVL.

The gene calls are TRBV7-8 and TRBJ2-5; the D gene is possibly TRBD2 (6 bases). Germline CDR1 SGHVS, CDR2 FQNEAQ. V dropped 1 base and J dropped 1 base, with 10 bases sitting between them. The CDR3 has 15 amino acids. The DNA of the CDR3 is TGTGCCAGCAGCTTAGGGCTAGCGATCCAAGAGACCCAGTACTTC. This encodes CASSLGLAIQETQYF.

The chain carries TRBV7-8 and TRBJ1-1; D gene ambiguous. CDR1 and CDR2 (germline): SGHVS, FQNEAQ. Between the trimmed V and J ends, which lost 8 bases and 7 bases, there was a span of 17 bases. The CDR3 spans 13 residues. CDR3: CASLSEFFGEAFF. Here the CDR3 DNA reads TGTGCCAGCCTTTCGGAATTCTTTGGTGAAGCTTTCTTT.